This TCR beta chain was documented in a study of blood T cell repertoires in COVID-19. Study in general: T cells, B-cell-depleted T cells, or PBMCs provided the cDNA or gDNA that served as material.

Produced via immunoSEQ multiplex PCR; TCRdb's table is partial and in-frame only. This sample yields 45,000 to 70,000 clones, of which 82% are seen a single time; roughly a fifth belongs to the top ten. Input material: peripheral blood. The sequence was obtained from an older woman with acute or convalescent COVID-19.

The CDR3: CASRGTGAPYEQYF. The CDR3 DNA is TGTGCCAGCAGGGGGACAGGGGCTCCCTACGAGCAGTACTTC. The chain couples TRBV6-5 to TRBJ2-7; TRBD1 agrees at 10 bases. Germline CDR1 MNHEY, CDR2 SVGAGI. This CDR3 region has 14 residues. Trimming at V came to 6 bases and at J to 2 bases, leaving 4 bases not matched to a gene.